Listed here is a single T cell receptor (beta chain). As yet, its antigen is unknown. The entry originates in a study of cytomegalovirus exposure and HLA in healthy donors. Study-wide context: The study's early data release held some 85 million unique TCRs from HLA-typed donors. Study-wide points: Sequence variants that were highly shared formed a cluster that was likely a sequencing artifact. Previous analysis showed most TCR beta V segments were productive about 87% or about 30% of the time.

The CDR3 consists of 16 residues. Trimming removed 8 bases from V and 4 bases from J; junction bases left unmatched: 15. Germline lookup yields CDR1 SGHAT and CDR2 FQNNGV. The primer mix had 60 Vbeta and 13 Jbeta primers. Sequencing used immunoSEQ multiplex PCR; TCRdb keeps in-frame clones, though not all of them. Among 100,000 to 150,000 clones listed, about 78% were seen once. The specimen sequenced was PBMCs. The chain recombines TRBV11-2 with TRBJ2-3; 7 bases fit TRBD1. This TCR derives from a female donor in good health and CMV-seronegative. CDR3 sequence: CASGEYKGAEADTQYF. The CDR3 region has the DNA TGTGCCAGCGGAGAATATAAGGGGGCCGAGGCAGATACGCAGTATTTT.